This entry describes one T cell receptor beta chain. Its cognate antigen has yet to be identified. Nothing much larger sits one base from this clone, and base qualities are not available. The CDR3, from cysteine to phenylalanine, totals 13 residues. The only DNA kept is the CDR3, 39 bases in frame from the first base. The germline V gene (reference sequence) provides CDR1 GTSNPN and CDR2 SVGIG. The germline V end is reduced by 2 bases and the J end by 3 bases; junction bases left unmatched: 3. The time point label for this specimen denotes: baseline before first vaccination. Samples from vaccinated people were obtained from the UK trials COV001 and COV002, which included a single-blind randomized controlled phase 2/3 trial of AZD1222 (ChAdOx1 nCoV-19) in healthy adults. For TCRbeta chain sequencing, PBMC samples were collected from trial participants at day 0 and at day 28 after the second dose. This entry comes from a study of T cell responses to AZD1222 COVID-19 vaccine (dated by TCRdb to the early 2020s). Looking at the study overall: AZD1222 recipients with second doses at about 4 weeks or about 12 weeks were pooled, because spike-specific TCR depth and breadth did not differ between schedules. TCR sequencing covered about 230 trial participants: roughly 200 given two doses of AZD1222 and around 25 given two doses of MenACWY control vaccine. Enrollment into the trials was organized by age into subgroups of 18-55, 56-69 and 70-plus years, and those subgroups contained roughly 140, 27 and 60 TCR-sequenced participants, respectively.

What the authors observed across the whole study: No day 14 peak-response samples were available, so repertoires were characterized only after the peak T cell response. Conclusions about previously exposed vaccinees are limited, since just five or six AZD1222 recipients were seropositive for SARS-CoV-2 at baseline. Participants were mostly white British, with more females than males. The authors suggested clonal diversity may have been underestimated. CD4 TCRs associated with the vaccine covered the entire spike protein, and the dominant responses were in regions 160-218 and 743-854. Spike-specific TCR breadth and depth rose significantly after two AZD1222 doses compared with day 0 and with MenACWY recipients. Reportedly, almost half of the unique spike-specific TCRs recognized epitopes lying outside the regions that are mutated in the B.1.351 and B.1.1.7 variants. The 56-69-year group was small, and its depth increase did not reach significance, likely because of low power.

The CDR3 regions of human TCRbeta chains were subjected to immunosequencing. The authors' analysis ran thus. Repertoire TCRs were checked for matches against a reference library of SARS-CoV-2-specific TCRs that had been generated using the MIRA antigen-specificity platform. Breadth meant the fraction of unique TCRs that were SARS-CoV-2-associated, whereas depth meant the fraction of total T cells that were SARS-CoV-2-associated. Each spike-specific TCR was assigned to its reactive spike region and to a CD4 or CD8 class using the MIRA data. Log10-transformed breadth and depth values were compared by one-way ANOVA with Sidak's multiple comparisons tests. TCRdb mirrors the immuneACCESS table, restricted to in-frame sequences. Some clones are absent from its copies; in checked studies, under half trace to an unresolved V gene, and the reason for the others is unknown. The D gene and trimming were derived from the DNA, and the V and J assignments and clone size from that table. The sample data list under 150,000 clones, and 90% to 95% of these were observed just once. The ten largest clonotypes hold 1.5% to 2% of the sample.

This sequence was found in an adult in good health. Source: peripheral blood, taken on day 0 of AZD1222 vaccination. The V and J genes are TRBV30 and TRBJ2-7; 8 bases in the middle match TRBD2. The CDR3 reads CAWSTSGGYEQYF. The nucleotide sequence is TGTGCCTGGAGTACCAGCGGGGGCTACGAGCAGTACTTC. This CDR3, with the reference TRBV30 and TRBJ2-7 proteins standing in past its ends, gives the full variable domain SQTIHQWPATLVQPVGSPLSLECTVEGTSNPNLYWYRQAAGRGLQLLFYSVGIGQISSEVPQNLSASRPQDRQFILSSKKLLLSDSGFYLCAWSTSGGYEQYFGPGTRLTVT.